A selection of T cell receptor beta chains follows, all from one sample in a study of blood T cell repertoires in COVID-19. Some clones are missing from TCRdb's copy, which holds only in-frame ones; the method was immunoSEQ multiplex PCR. The sample includes 130,000 to 150,000 clones, approximately 80% of them seen just once. Sequencing input: peripheral blood. The receptors were sampled from a human donor in a cohort sampled during active COVID-19. The CDR3 runs from the conserved cysteine through the conserved F or W.

J	V	CDR3
TRBJ1-6	TRBV3-1/TRBV3-2	CASSHSHINSPLHF
TRBJ1-2	TRBV18	CASSPTDSGYGYTF
TRBJ2-3	TRBV30	CAWRGERAGPSDTQYF
TRBJ2-5	TRBV5-1	CASSPSTGIETQYF
TRBJ2-3	TRBV5-4	CASSWGTSGDTQYF
TRBJ2-5	TRBV30	CAWGPRGGETQYF
TRBJ1-2	TRBV19	CASSIPGQGGHGYTF
TRBJ2-7	TRBV30	CAWAPAAVGEQYF
TRBJ2-5	TRBV7-9	CASSSQQGEAQYF
TRBJ1-1	TRBV19	CASSPRTGGTEAFF
TRBJ2-6	TRBV7-3	CASSLNAGGAGANVLTF
TRBJ1-2	TRBV12-3/TRBV12-4	CASSFGRIYGYTF
TRBJ1-1	TRBV14	CASSHRGWVPEAFF
TRBJ1-2	TRBV5-4	CASSPGQGATSNYGYTF
TRBJ2-7	TRBV5-1	CASAPASFRGQYF
TRBJ2-1	TRBV7-2	CASSATSGTHNEQFF
TRBJ2-2	TRBV5-1	CASSKDRGATGELFF
TRBJ2-2	TRBV6-5	CASSPDSWTGELFF
TRBJ2-5	TRBV29-1	CSVGQGAQETQYF
TRBJ1-4	TRBV5-5	CASSLRDRETNEKLFF
TRBJ1-2	TRBV6-5	CASSYSDRINYGYTF
TRBJ1-5	TRBV7-8	CASTLGGDQPQHF